One and the same sample provided the 20 T cell receptor beta chains below, sequenced in a study of radiation and T cells in renal cell carcinoma. Time point of the sample: blood 2 weeks post-SBRT. As to treatment: 15 Gy SBRT to primary tumor, nephrectomy 4 weeks later. TCRdb's table, derived via immunoSEQ multiplex PCR, lists solely in-frame clones and lacks some. This sample yields fewer than 30,000 clones, of which 81% are seen a single time; approximately 30% belongs to the top ten. Sequencing used blood, obtained from a patient whose treatment included radiotherapy and nephrectomy. The receptors were gathered from a man aged 60-69 years with renal cell carcinoma.

The chain joins TRBV29-1 to TRBJ2-7, with D possibly matching TRBD2 (6 bases). Germline V gene lookup returns CDR1 SQVTM and CDR2 ANQGSEA. The CDR3 is made up of 11 amino acids. V was trimmed by 3 bases and J by 5 bases, leaving 8 bases between them. The CDR3: CSVEEGHEQYF. DNA for the CDR3: TGCAGCGTTGAGGAGGGCCACGAGCAGTACTTC.

In this sample, this clone turned up once. V gene TRBV6-5 combines with J gene TRBJ1-1, with TRBD1 matching over 8 bases. The CDR3 consists of 15 residues. With V trimmed by 2 bases and J by 4 bases, 6 bases remained unmatched. CDR1 and CDR2 (germline): MNHEY, SVGAGI. CDR3 nucleotides: TGTGCCAGCAGTTACATCCGAACAGGGGGCACTGAAGCTTTCTTT. Protein sequence: CASSYIRTGGTEAFF.

This sequence joins TRBV7-9 and TRBJ2-7; TRBD1 is a possible D gene (6 bases). Germline V gene data show CDR1 as SEHNR and CDR2 as FQNEAQ (reference sequence). V was cut by 8 bases and J by 3 bases, with 26 bases left in between. The CDR3 loop spans 17 amino acids. The CDR3 bases are TGTGCCAGCGCGAGGGCCCACGGAGGACAGCCCAACTACGAGCAGTACTTC. This translates into CASARAHGGQPNYEQYF.

J is TRBJ1-4 and V is TRBV27; D not certain. Germline values: CDR1 MNHEY, CDR2 SMNVEV (reference sequence). V lost 3 bases, J lost 0 bases, and 8 bases lay in between. The CDR3 extends over 15 amino acids. The CDR3 bases are TGTGCCAGCAGTTTCGACACCGCAACTAATGAAAAACTGTTTTTT. Translation gives CASSFDTATNEKLFF.

The chain's CDR3 is CASSSLAGDSLGKNIQYF. For the CDR3, the DNA is TGTGCCAGCAGCTCCCTAGCGGGAGATTCTTTAGGCAAAAACATTCAGTACTTC. This chain uses TRBV7-8 with TRBJ2-4; 10 nucleotides match TRBD2. Looked up from germline, CDR1 is SGHVS and CDR2 is FQNEAQ. The junction had 12 bases not matched to a gene; V was cut back by 4 bases and J by 3 bases. The CDR3 runs 18 residues.

The CDR3: CASSAHPQGYTGELFF. The CDR3 DNA reads TGTGCCAGCAGCGCACATCCACAGGGTTACACCGGGGAGCTGTTTTTT. The V call is TRBV11-3, the J call TRBJ2-2, with D perhaps TRBD1 (6 bases). Looked up from germline, CDR1 is SGHNT and CDR2 is YENEEA. Trimming removed 5 bases from V and 3 bases from J, with 16 bases in between. The CDR3 spans 16 residues.

The chain combines TRBV14 with TRBJ2-7; D is unclear. This CDR3 spans 12 amino acids. CDR1 and CDR2 (germline): SGHDN, FVKESK. V shed 1 base and J shed 7 bases, with 8 bases lying between them. The CDR3 protein is CASSQGRGEQYF. CDR3 in DNA: TGTGCCAGCAGCCAAGGGAGAGGAGAGCAGTACTTC.

The chain carries TRBV6-6 and TRBJ2-1, with D possibly TRBD2 on 7 matching bases. The CDR3 length is 15 residues. Germline CDR1 is MNHNY and CDR2 is SVGAGI (reference sequence). V was cut by 5 bases and J by 2 bases, with 13 bases left in between. CDR3 sequence: CASSEGDYAYNEQFF. The CDR3 DNA reads TGTGCCAGCAGTGAGGGGGACTATGCCTACAATGAGCAGTTCTTC.

The genes are TRBV9 and TRBJ2-5; 8 nucleotides agree with TRBD2. The CDR3 sequence is 12 residues long. Trimming took 5 bases from V and 5 from J; bases not matched to a gene: 2. Looked up from germline, CDR1 is SGDLS and CDR2 is YYNGEE. The CDR3 is CASSSGMETQYF. DNA for the CDR3: TGTGCCAGCAGTAGCGGGATGGAGACCCAGTACTTC.

The genes are TRBV10-1 and TRBJ2-1; no clear D. Germline assignment: CDR1 WNHNN and CDR2 SYGVQD (reference sequence). With 4 bases removed from V and 8 bases from J, the gap between germline ends came to 12 bases. The CDR3 totals 13 residues. The CDR3 sequence is CASSGSSRHEQFF. In nucleotides, the CDR3 is TGCGCCAGCAGTGGCTCCAGTCGGCATGAGCAGTTCTTC.

The chain joins TRBV9 to TRBJ2-7; D perhaps matches TRBD2 (6 bases). V lost 4 bases and J lost 3, with 23 bases in between. CDR3 length equals 17 residues. Germline CDR1 reads SGDLS; CDR2 reads YYNGEE. CDR3 loop: CASSPQLLSGLIYEQYF. In DNA form, the CDR3 reads TGTGCCAGCAGCCCTCAGCTACTTAGCGGTTTAATCTACGAGCAGTACTTC.

The rearrangement joins TRBV29-1 to TRBJ2-1; D not certain. This CDR3 has 14 residues. Trimming took 4 bases from V and 4 from J, leaving 14 bases between them. Germline CDR1 SQVTM, CDR2 ANQGSEA. DNA for the CDR3: TGCAGCGTTGTTTCCCCTGCTCGGTACAATGAGCAGTTCTTC. Amino acids: CSVVSPARYNEQFF.

The chain recombines TRBV6-1 with TRBJ1-1, with D perhaps matching TRBD1 (5 bases). V was pared by 2 bases and J by 5 bases, with 12 bases between. The CDR3 totals 14 residues. The germline CDR1 and CDR2 sequences are MNHNS and SASEGT. CDR3 sequence reads: CASSEMQGGTEAFF. In nucleotides, the CDR3 is TGTGCCAGCAGTGAAATGCAGGGAGGGACTGAAGCTTTCTTT.

The chain carries TRBV5-1 and TRBJ2-5, with 9 bases aligning to TRBD2. Germline V CDR1 and CDR2: SGHRS, YFSETQ. Unmatched junction bases numbered 4, after V lost 0 bases and J lost 4 bases. The length of the CDR3 is 15 residues. The CDR3 reads CASSLVAGVAETQYF. In DNA form, the CDR3 reads TGCGCCAGCAGCTTGGTAGCGGGAGTTGCAGAGACCCAGTACTTC. The full variable domain, its missing parts supplied by reference TRBV5-1 and TRBJ2-5, is KAGVTQTPRYLIKTRGQQVTLSCSPISGHRSVSWYQQTPGQGLQFLFEYFSETQRNKGNFPGRFSGRQFSNSRSEMNVSTLELGDSALYLCASSLVAGVAETQYFGPGTRLLVL.

The chain links TRBV6-1 to TRBJ1-5; D not resolved. This CDR3 is built from 13 residues. V gave up 1 base and J gave up 10 bases, with 11 bases separating them. Per germline, CDR1 MNHNS and CDR2 SASEGT. This CDR3 is CASSEGAGLPQHF. The CDR3 nucleotides are TGTGCCAGCAGTGAAGGCGCCGGCCTACCCCAGCATTTT.

J is TRBJ1-1 and V is TRBV12-5; D remains unclear. Looked up from germline, CDR1 is LGHNT and CDR2 is FRNRAP. The CDR3 runs to 13 residues. V dropped 5 bases and J dropped 11 bases, with 18 bases sitting between them. The CDR3: CASGPPRAVGAFF. CDR3 in DNA: TGTGCTAGTGGTCCGCCTAGGGCGGTCGGGGCTTTCTTT.

In DNA form, the CDR3 reads TGTGCCAGCAGCGTAGGCAGTGGGGCCAACGTCCTGACTTTC. It translates to CASSVGSGANVLTF. J is TRBJ2-6 and V is TRBV9, with D unresolved. The germline V gene encodes CDR1 SGDLS and CDR2 YYNGEE. The CDR3 has 14 amino acids. Trimming stripped 0 bases from V and 3 bases from J, with 4 bases between.

V and J are TRBV6-1 and TRBJ1-4, with 10 bases identical to TRBD1. Trimming took 4 bases from V and 7 from J; bases not matched to a gene: 3. CDR3 length: 14 residues. Per germline, CDR1 MNHNS and CDR2 SASEGT. DNA of the CDR3: TGTGCCAGCAGTGCGAGGGACAGGGGTGAAAAACTGTTTTTT. Translated, it gives CASSARDRGEKLFF.

Points on this clone: At one end the junction does not follow the germline gene, possibly because of a read error. The J gene is TRBJ2-3, the V gene TRBV7-2; D is ambiguous. The germline CDR1 and CDR2 sequences are SGHTA and FQGNSA. The CDR3 covers 14 residues. CDR3 sequence reads: CASSLAVRPDSQYF. CDR3 nucleotide sequence: TGTGCCAGCAGCTTAGCGGTCCGCCCAGATTCGCAGTATTTT. Variable domain in full (rest from reference TRBV7-2 and TRBJ2-3): GAGVSQSPSNKVTEKGKDVELRCDPISGHTALYWYRQSLGQGLEFLIYFQGNSAPDKSGLPSDRFSAERTGGSVSTLTIQRTQQEDSAVYLCASSLAVRPDSQYFGPGTRLTVL.

The rearrangement links TRBV2 to TRBJ1-5; possibly TRBD1 for D (5 bases). Germline V CDR1 and CDR2: SNHLY, FYNNEI. Trimming removed 4 bases from V and 7 bases from J, with 17 bases in between. CDR3 size: 15 residues. CDR3 loop: CASSVNGRGAQPQHF. CDR3 in DNA: TGTGCCAGCAGTGTGAACGGTAGAGGGGCCCAGCCCCAGCATTTT.